Listed below are T cell receptor beta chains from one sample, sequenced in a study of blood T cells in healthy people across ages. TCRdb passed the 5' RACE reads through MiXCR, listing each CDR3 protein once. The sample has 1.5 million to 2 million distinct CDR3 sequences, about 35% seen once; the top ten hold about 11%. Sequenced: blood. These receptors all come from a woman in her twenties or thirties in good health. Both conserved end residues are part of each CDR3. The D gene is left open where the match is weak. The size entry is marked missing in some rows and otherwise reads once, few, many or a size class.

abundance: -; j_gene: TRBJ2-3; v_gene: TRBV3-1; d_gene: TRBD2; CDR3aa: CASSQYMGLNTDTQYF; CDR3nt: TGTGCCAGCAGCCAGTATATGGGACTAAACACAGATACGCAGTATTTT
abundance: -; j_gene: TRBJ2-5; v_gene: TRBV7-8; d_gene: -; CDR3aa: CASSPPGTGRVEQYF; CDR3nt: TGTGCCAGCAGCCCTCCCGGGACTGGGCGTGTGGAGCAGTACTTC
abundance: -; j_gene: TRBJ2-7; v_gene: TRBV20-1; d_gene: TRBD1; CDR3aa: CSATRTGGLDKQYF; CDR3nt: TGCAGTGCCACACGGACAGGGGGCTTGGACAAGCAGTACTTC
abundance: -; j_gene: TRBJ2-7; v_gene: TRBV25-1; d_gene: -; CDR3aa: CASSELGGKCEQYF; CDR3nt: TGTGCCAGCAGTGAATTGGGGGGAAAGTGCGAGCAGTACTTC
abundance: -; j_gene: TRBJ2-7; v_gene: TRBV4-1; d_gene: TRBD1; CDR3aa: CTSSRGWGSRQGTYEQYF; CDR3nt: TGCACCAGCAGCCGAGGGTGGGGGTCGAGACAGGGAACCTACGAGCAGTACTTC
abundance: -; j_gene: TRBJ2-3; v_gene: TRBV7-9; d_gene: TRBD2; CDR3aa: CASRHPAGTSGIQDTQYF; CDR3nt: TGTGCCAGCCGCCACCCGGCCGGGACTAGCGGGATTCAAGATACGCAGTATTTT
abundance: -; j_gene: TRBJ2-7; v_gene: TRBV5-6; d_gene: -; CDR3aa: CASSNLGGYEQYF; CDR3nt: TGTGCCAGCAGCAATCTAGGGGGGTACGAGCAGTACTTC
abundance: -; j_gene: TRBJ1-2; v_gene: TRBV20-1; d_gene: TRBD1; CDR3aa: CSAQGQGIGYTF; CDR3nt: TGCAGTGCCCAAGGACAGGGGATTGGCTACACCTTC
abundance: many; j_gene: TRBJ2-4; v_gene: TRBV4-1; d_gene: TRBD1; CDR3aa: CASSHDGTVRLRYF; CDR3nt: TGCGCCAGCAGCCACGACGGGACAGTTCGACTCAGGTACTTC
abundance: -; j_gene: TRBJ2-1; v_gene: TRBV6-4; d_gene: -; CDR3aa: CASSEGQWNEQFF; CDR3nt: TGTGCCAGCAGCGAAGGACAGTGGAATGAGCAGTTCTTC
abundance: -; j_gene: TRBJ2-5; v_gene: TRBV13; d_gene: TRBD2; CDR3aa: CASHSLAEHETQYF; CDR3nt: TGTGCCAGCCATTCTCTAGCGGAACACGAGACCCAGTACTTC
abundance: few; j_gene: TRBJ2-3; v_gene: TRBV5-1; d_gene: -; CDR3aa: CASSPEGVRTDTQYF; CDR3nt: TGCGCCAGCAGCCCGGAGGGAGTTCGGACAGATACGCAGTATTTT
abundance: many; j_gene: TRBJ1-2; v_gene: TRBV20-1; d_gene: -; CDR3aa: CSADDGNYGYTF; CDR3nt: TGCAGTGCTGACGACGGTAACTATGGCTACACCTTC
abundance: -; j_gene: TRBJ2-5; v_gene: TRBV18; d_gene: TRBD2; CDR3aa: CASSPRASGGQETQYF; CDR3nt: TGTGCCAGCTCACCACGGGCTAGCGGGGGACAAGAGACCCAGTACTTC
abundance: few; j_gene: TRBJ2-1; v_gene: TRBV20-1; d_gene: -; CDR3aa: CSARDPQSVNEQFF; CDR3nt: TGCAGTGCTAGAGATCCCCAGAGCGTCAATGAGCAGTTCTTC
abundance: -; j_gene: TRBJ1-1; v_gene: TRBV6-1; d_gene: -; CDR3aa: CASSEEGTEAFF; CDR3nt: TGTGCCAGCAGTGAAGAGGGCACTGAAGCTTTCTTT
abundance: few; j_gene: TRBJ2-3; v_gene: TRBV5-6; d_gene: -; CDR3aa: CASSLYGGTTDTQYF; CDR3nt: TGTGCCAGCAGCTTGTATGGGGGGACCACAGATACGCAGTATTTT
abundance: few; j_gene: TRBJ2-4; v_gene: TRBV28; d_gene: -; CDR3aa: CASSFSHRVGDIQYF; CDR3nt: TGTGCCAGCAGTTTCTCCCACAGGGTCGGGGACATTCAGTACTTC
abundance: few; j_gene: TRBJ2-3; v_gene: TRBV5-5; d_gene: -; CDR3aa: CASSFGVPTDTQYF; CDR3nt: TGTGCCAGCAGCTTCGGGGTACCCACAGATACGCAGTATTTT
abundance: few; j_gene: TRBJ1-4; v_gene: TRBV5-1; d_gene: -; CDR3aa: CASSLAIRGRGEKLFF; CDR3nt: TGCGCCAGCAGCTTGGCCATACGGGGTCGAGGTGAAAAACTGTTTTTT
abundance: few; j_gene: TRBJ2-3; v_gene: TRBV29-1; d_gene: TRBD2; CDR3aa: CSVWTSGKSTDTQYF; CDR3nt: TGCAGCGTGTGGACTAGCGGAAAAAGCACAGATACGCAGTATTTT
abundance: -; j_gene: TRBJ1-4; v_gene: TRBV4-1; d_gene: -; CDR3aa: CASSQDPLLQGGEKLFF; CDR3nt: TGCGCCAGCAGCCAAGATCCCCTCTTACAGGGTGGTGAAAAACTGTTTTTT
abundance: few; j_gene: TRBJ2-2; v_gene: TRBV4-1; d_gene: TRBD1; CDR3aa: CASTGTGGWTGELFF; CDR3nt: TGCGCCAGCACTGGGACAGGGGGCTGGACCGGGGAGCTGTTTTTT
abundance: -; j_gene: TRBJ2-2; v_gene: TRBV7-3; d_gene: TRBD2; CDR3aa: CASSPLAGEFLAGELFF; CDR3nt: TGTGCCAGCAGCCCCCTAGCGGGAGAGTTTCTAGCCGGGGAGCTGTTTTTT
abundance: -; j_gene: TRBJ2-1; v_gene: TRBV5-5; d_gene: -; CDR3aa: CASTFAGDIGNEQFF; CDR3nt: TGTGCCAGCACCTTCGCCGGGGACATAGGCAATGAGCAGTTCTTC
abundance: -; j_gene: TRBJ1-5; v_gene: TRBV6-1; d_gene: -; CDR3aa: CASSGLWNQPQHF; CDR3nt: TGTGCCAGCAGCGGACTCTGGAATCAGCCCCAGCATTTT
abundance: few; j_gene: TRBJ2-7; v_gene: TRBV7-2; d_gene: -; CDR3aa: CASSLVSGHRYEQYF; CDR3nt: TGTGCCAGCAGCTTAGTTTCCGGACACCGCTACGAGCAGTACTTC
abundance: -; j_gene: TRBJ2-2; v_gene: TRBV7-3; d_gene: TRBD1; CDR3aa: CASSRRDSLTGELFF; CDR3nt: TGTGCCAGCAGCCGCCGGGACAGTCTCACCGGGGAGCTGTTTTTT
abundance: -; j_gene: TRBJ2-1; v_gene: TRBV6-1; d_gene: TRBD1; CDR3aa: CASRTGWADNEQFF; CDR3nt: TGTGCCAGCAGGACAGGGTGGGCCGACAATGAGCAGTTCTTC
abundance: -; j_gene: TRBJ2-5; v_gene: TRBV20-1; d_gene: TRBD2; CDR3aa: CSARGLAGVETQYF; CDR3nt: TGCAGTGCTAGAGGACTAGCGGGAGTTGAGACCCAGTACTTC
abundance: -; j_gene: TRBJ2-1; v_gene: TRBV7-8; d_gene: -; CDR3aa: CASTQTTGKYNEQFF; CDR3nt: TGTGCCAGCACCCAGACGACGGGAAAGTACAATGAGCAGTTCTTC
abundance: -; j_gene: TRBJ2-1; v_gene: TRBV5-1; d_gene: TRBD2; CDR3aa: CASSLSRGGVYNEQFF; CDR3nt: TGCGCCAGCAGCTTGTCCCGCGGGGGGGTCTACAATGAGCAGTTCTTC
abundance: -; j_gene: TRBJ1-2; v_gene: TRBV5-1; d_gene: -; CDR3aa: CASSLDYRETGYTF; CDR3nt: TGCGCCAGCAGCTTGGATTACCGGGAAACGGGCTACACCTTC
abundance: -; j_gene: TRBJ2-5; v_gene: TRBV27; d_gene: TRBD2; CDR3aa: CASSPVAGAGRETQYF; CDR3nt: TGTGCCAGCAGTCCGGTAGCGGGGGCCGGCCGGGAGACCCAGTACTTC
abundance: -; j_gene: TRBJ2-5; v_gene: TRBV7-9; d_gene: TRBD2; CDR3aa: CASSREASGYFPGHDEQYF; CDR3nt: TGTGCCAGCAGCCGAGAGGCTAGCGGGTACTTCCCGGGTCACGATGAGCAGTACTTC